These T cell receptor beta chains were read from a single sample in a study of blood T cells in healthy people across ages. Using its own MiXCR run on the 5' RACE reads, TCRdb lists one record per CDR3 protein. This table has 850,000 to 1,000,000 distinct CDR3 sequences, roughly 52% appearing once. The specimen was blood. All receptors come from a young man in good health. CDR3s include the opening cysteine and the closing phenylalanine or tryptophan. Each record gives: V gene, clone size, D gene, J gene, CDR3 DNA, CDR3 protein. The D gene is left open where the match is weak. Not every row has a clone size; where given, it reads once, few, many or a size class.

TRBV20-1	.	TRBD2	TRBJ2-1	TGCAGTGCCAGCACCCGGGCTAGCGGGGGTATATACAATGAGCAGTTCTTC	CSASTRASGGIYNEQFF
TRBV5-1	.	.	TRBJ1-4	TGCGCCAGCAGCCCTGTACCCGGGGAAGCAACTAATGAAAAACTGTTTTTT	CASSPVPGEATNEKLFF
TRBV7-9	.	.	TRBJ1-4	TGTGCCAGCAGCATAGGACAGCTCACTGCAACTAATGAAAAACTGTTTTTT	CASSIGQLTATNEKLFF
TRBV6-5	many	.	TRBJ2-1	TGTGCCAGCAGTTACGGGGCTGACTACAATGAGCAGTTCTTC	CASSYGADYNEQFF
TRBV7-3	.	.	TRBJ2-3	TGTGCCGGTTCGGTAGATACGCAGTATTTT	CAGSVDTQYF
TRBV6-6	few	.	TRBJ2-5	TGTGCCAGCAGTTACTCGACCCTAGCTGAAGAGACCCAGTACTTC	CASSYSTLAEETQYF
TRBV5-1	.	.	TRBJ2-7	TGCGCCAGCAGCCTTGGAGGGATCGGAAGCGAGCAGTACTTC	CASSLGGIGSEQYF
TRBV5-5	.	TRBD2	TRBJ2-7	TGTGCCAGCAGCTTGGGTTGGTCTAGCGGGGGCCAGAGCTCCTACGAGCAGTACTTC	CASSLGWSSGGQSSYEQYF
TRBV5-1	few	TRBD1	TRBJ2-1	TGCGCCAGCTCCCTCTCGACAGGGCCCCCCTACAATGAGCAGTTCTTC	CASSLSTGPPYNEQFF
TRBV28	.	.	TRBJ1-6	TGTGCCAGCAGTCCCGACGCCCCAAATTCACCCCTCCACTTT	CASSPDAPNSPLHF